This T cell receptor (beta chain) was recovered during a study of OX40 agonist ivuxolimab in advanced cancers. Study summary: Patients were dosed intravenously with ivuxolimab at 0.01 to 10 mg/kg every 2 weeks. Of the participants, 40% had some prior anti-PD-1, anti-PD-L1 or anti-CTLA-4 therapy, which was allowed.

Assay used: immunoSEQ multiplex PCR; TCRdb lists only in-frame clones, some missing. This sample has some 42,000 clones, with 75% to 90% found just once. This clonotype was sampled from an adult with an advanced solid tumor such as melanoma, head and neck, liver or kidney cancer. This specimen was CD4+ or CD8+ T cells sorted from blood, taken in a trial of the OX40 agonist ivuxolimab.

The CDR3 DNA reads TGTGCCAGCAGCACTCAGGGATCAGATACGCAGTATTTT. The encoded protein is CASSTQGSDTQYF. V is TRBV11-2 and J is TRBJ2-3, with D perhaps TRBD1 (5 bases). Germline values: CDR1 SGHAT, CDR2 FQNNGV. CDR3 length equals 13 residues. Between the trimmed V and J ends, which lost 5 bases and 4 bases, there was a span of 10 bases. Supplemented by reference TRBV11-2 and TRBJ2-3, the full variable domain reads EAGVAQSPRYKIIEKRQSVAFWCNPISGHATLYWYQQILGQGPKLLIQFQNNGVVDDSQLPKDRFSAERLKGVDSTLKIQPAKLEDSAVYLCASSTQGSDTQYFGPGTRLTVL.